The 19 T cell receptor beta chains below come from one sample, sequenced in a study of type 1 regulatory T cells (dated by TCRdb to the early 2020s). For sequencing, an Illumina MiSeq was employed. The public sequencing data were trimmed at Q25 with fastp and processed into clonotypes with MiXCR by TCRdb, which kept only in-frame beta chains. Every distinct CDR3 protein forms one entry, paired with its most common genes and DNA. Here the sample has some 90,000 distinct CDR3 sequences; about a third occur a single time. The biggest ten clones account for 2% to 2.5% of the sample. The sample consisted of CD4+ T cells, either the whole sample or a sorted fraction (not recorded which). The receptors originated from a human donor in good health.

This clonotype was recorded a few times. V and J are TRBV5-1 and TRBJ2-1; D is unclear. The germline V gene encodes CDR1 SGHRS and CDR2 YFSETQ. V lost 4 bases and J 2 bases, leaving 25 bases between the germline ends. The CDR3 is 19 residues long. CDR3 amino acids: CASSKTPTMLVQPYNEQFF. The CDR3 DNA is TGCGCCAGCAGCAAAACCCCAACCATGCTAGTCCAACCCTACAATGAGCAGTTCTTC.

This chain links TRBV4-1 with TRBJ2-1; D unclear. The ends were cut back, 0 bases at V and 4 bases at J, with 10 bases in the middle. Germline loops: CDR1 MGHRA, CDR2 YSYEKL. CDR3 length: 15 residues. The CDR3 DNA reads as TGCGCCAGCAGCCAAGATCAAGGCCAATACAATGAGCAGTTCTTC. This codes for CASSQDQGQYNEQFF.

The rearrangement joins TRBV5-1 to TRBJ1-2; D might be TRBD1 (5 bases). Deletions cut 4 bases from V and 0 bases from J, with 13 bases between. There are 15 residues in the CDR3. The V gene's germline CDR1 is SGHRS and CDR2 YFSETQ. The CDR3 is CASSMDTRANYGYTF. The CDR3 DNA follows: TGCGCCAGCAGCATGGACACAAGAGCTAACTATGGCTACACCTTC.

In its sample, this clonotype was seen a few times. The rearrangement links TRBV3-1 to TRBJ2-7; perhaps TRBD1 as D (6 bases). Germline V gene sequence: CDR1 LGHDT, CDR2 YNNKEL (reference sequence). The V end was cut by 0 bases, the J end by 0 bases, with 15 bases between. This CDR3 comprises 17 residues. CDR3 DNA sequence: TGTGCCAGCAGCCAAGAGCTCGGGGCGGACAGCTCCTACGAGCAGTACTTC. Its translation is CASSQELGADSSYEQYF.

The chain combines TRBV20-1 with TRBJ2-7; TRBD1 might be the D (6 bases). Germline values: CDR1 DFQATT, CDR2 SNEGSKA (reference sequence). The CDR3 consists of 14 residues. The germline V and J ends were trimmed by 6 bases and 6 bases, with 21 bases remaining between them. CDR3 sequence: CSAPVEGDLGEQYF. CDR3 nucleotide sequence: TGCAGTGCGCCGGTTGAGGGGGACCTCGGCGAGCAGTACTTC.

This clonotype was detected only a few times. This chain uses TRBV7-2 with TRBJ1-5; the match to TRBD1 covers 8 bases. The V segment lost 8 bases and the J segment 5 bases; nucleotides outside the gene matches: 8. Looked up from germline, CDR1 is SGHTA and CDR2 is FQGNSA. The CDR3 totals 14 residues. CDR3 bases: TGTGCCAGCCGTGAGCAGGGGGCAGATCAGCCCCAGCATTTT. Amino acids: CASREQGADQPQHF.

This clonotype was picked up a small number of times. This chain joins TRBV5-1 and TRBJ2-1, with TRBD1 identical over 8 bases. The CDR3 is 12 amino acids. Trimming at V came to 7 bases and at J to 3 bases, leaving 0 bases not matched to a gene. Germline V CDR1 and CDR2: SGHRS, YFSETQ. The CDR3 nucleotides read TGCGCCAGCGGGACAGGCTACAATGAGCAGTTCTTC. Translation gives CASGTGYNEQFF.

The rearrangement joins TRBV20-1 to TRBJ2-3, with D hard to call. The germline V gene has CDR1 DFQATT and CDR2 SNEGSKA (reference sequence). The V end was cut by 1 base, the J end by 6 bases, with 11 bases between. This CDR3 contains 13 residues. The CDR3 loop reads CSARAEFVDTQYF. CDR3 nucleotide sequence: TGCAGTGCTAGAGCTGAGTTTGTGGATACGCAGTATTTT.

The gene calls are TRBV20-1 and TRBJ2-3; D gene unclear. Germline CDR1 DFQATT, CDR2 SNEGSKA (reference sequence). The CDR3 extends over 13 amino acids. Trimming took 3 bases from V and 5 from J, leaving 12 bases between them. CDR3 protein: CSASETRLDTQYF. CDR3 bases: TGCAGTGCTAGTGAGACACGTTTAGATACGCAGTATTTT.

The J gene is TRBJ2-2, the V gene TRBV12-3 or TRBV12-4; 8 bases agree with TRBD2. V shed 6 bases, J shed 2 bases, and the junction held 8 bases outside the gene matches. The CDR3 has 16 residues. DNA of the CDR3: TGTGCCAGCAGCTATGGGAGCGGGAGTAACACCGGGGAGCTGTTTTTT. Translated, it gives CASSYGSGSNTGELFF.

This clonotype was observed a handful of times. The J gene is TRBJ2-7, the V gene TRBV4-1; D ambiguous. Germline V CDR1 and CDR2: MGHRA, YSYEKL. V lost 3 bases and J lost 1, with 16 bases in between. CDR3 length: 16 amino acids. CDR3 region: CASSQIDGLISYEQYF. The CDR3 DNA sequence: TGCGCCAGCAGCCAGATCGACGGGCTTATTTCCTACGAGCAGTACTTC.

This clonotype was seen a handful of times. The chain has TRBV7-2 and TRBJ2-7; 7 bases map to TRBD2. The CDR3 runs to 16 residues. The V segment lost 1 base and the J segment 2 bases; nucleotides outside the gene matches: 8. The germline CDR1 and CDR2 sequences are SGHTA and FQGNSA. CDR3 coding DNA: TGTGCCAGCAGCTTAGGAGGTGCGGGAGCTCCCTACGAGCAGTACTTC. Translation: CASSLGGAGAPYEQYF.

The rearrangement joins TRBV6-2 or TRBV6-3 to TRBJ1-3; TRBD1 might be the D (5 bases). V gave up 5 bases and J gave up 8 bases, with 19 bases separating them. Germline CDR1 and CDR2: MNHEY and SVGEGT. The CDR3 consists of 15 residues. The CDR3 sequence is CASSAGTSGRHTIYF. DNA of the CDR3: TGTGCCAGCAGTGCCGGGACGAGCGGACGGCACACCATATATTTT.

The chain is built from TRBV6-2 or TRBV6-3 and TRBJ1-5, with D tentatively TRBD1 (5 bases). V shed 3 bases and J shed 6 bases, with 12 bases lying between them. CDR3 length: 14 residues. The V gene's germline CDR1 is MNHEY and CDR2 SVGEGT. CDR3 in DNA: TGTGCCAGCAGTTATGATGGGGCTGTTCAGCCCCAGCATTTT. It translates to CASSYDGAVQPQHF.

The chain links TRBV11-2 to TRBJ2-7; no clear D gene. Trimming removed 2 bases from V and 3 bases from J, with 5 bases in between. The germline V gene has CDR1 SGHAT and CDR2 FQNNGV. The CDR3 covers 12 residues. The CDR3 reads CASSLTNYEQYF. As DNA, the CDR3 is TGTGCCAGCAGCTTAACCAACTACGAGCAGTACTTC.

This clonotype has a count of ten or more. This CDR3 reads CASSLGGRDSTQYF. The DNA for the CDR3 is TGTGCCAGCAGCTTAGGCGGGAGGGACAGTACCCAGTACTTC. The J gene is TRBJ2-5, the V gene TRBV7-7; 9 nucleotides match TRBD2. The germline gives CDR1 SSHAT, CDR2 FNYEAQ (reference sequence). CDR3 size: 14 residues. The trim removed 1 base at V and 8 bases at J, leaving 5 bases unmatched.

The chain carries TRBV15 and TRBJ2-1; 11 nucleotides agree with TRBD2. The CDR3 contains 14 residues. Germline trimming cut 0 bases from V and 12 bases from J; bases unmatched to any gene: 4. Germline CDR1 is LNHNV and CDR2 is YYDKDF (reference sequence). CDR3 nucleotides: TGTGCCACCAGCAGAGACCCGCTAGCGGGAGGGCAGTTCTTC. Protein sequence: CATSRDPLAGGQFF.

This clonotype was found a few times. The chain uses TRBV20-1 and TRBJ1-5; D gene unclear. The CDR3 has 13 amino acids. The V end was cut by 7 bases, the J end by 7 bases, with 17 bases between. CDR1 and CDR2 (germline): DFQATT, SNEGSKA (reference sequence). CDR3 sequence (DNA): TGCAGTGTGTTAGGGCAAAGCGGACAGCCCCAGCATTTT. Translating gives CSVLGQSGQPQHF.

The chain has TRBV6-5 and TRBJ2-5; D might be TRBD2 (8 bases). The CDR3 contains 16 residues. The germline CDR1 and CDR2 sequences are MNHEY and SVGAGI. The V end was cut by 2 bases, the J end by 5 bases, with 18 bases between. The DNA of the CDR3 is TGTGCCAGCAGTTACGAGGGGGCGGGGGGTGAGGAGACCCAGTACTTC. Translating it yields CASSYEGAGGEETQYF.